This TCR beta chain was recovered during a study of T cell changes during pregnancy in multiple sclerosis. V shed 6 bases, J shed 5 bases, and the junction held 7 bases outside the gene matches. CDR1 is MDHEN, CDR2 SYDVKM, per germline. The CDR3 spans 15 residues. The data were produced by immunoSEQ multiplex PCR, yet TCRdb's version contains in-frame clones alone and is incomplete. The sample consists of tens of thousands of clones, 90% of them appearing once. The rearrangement links TRBV28 to TRBJ2-1, with 10 bases identical to TRBD2. Sample: CD4+ T cells from peripheral blood mononuclear cells, taken in the second trimester of pregnancy. This clonotype was sampled from a female donor with multiple sclerosis, enrolled in a pregnancy study. The CDR3 is CASRGRTSGDNEQFF. The CDR3 DNA follows: TGTGCCAGCAGGGGGAGGACTAGCGGCGACAATGAGCAGTTCTTC.